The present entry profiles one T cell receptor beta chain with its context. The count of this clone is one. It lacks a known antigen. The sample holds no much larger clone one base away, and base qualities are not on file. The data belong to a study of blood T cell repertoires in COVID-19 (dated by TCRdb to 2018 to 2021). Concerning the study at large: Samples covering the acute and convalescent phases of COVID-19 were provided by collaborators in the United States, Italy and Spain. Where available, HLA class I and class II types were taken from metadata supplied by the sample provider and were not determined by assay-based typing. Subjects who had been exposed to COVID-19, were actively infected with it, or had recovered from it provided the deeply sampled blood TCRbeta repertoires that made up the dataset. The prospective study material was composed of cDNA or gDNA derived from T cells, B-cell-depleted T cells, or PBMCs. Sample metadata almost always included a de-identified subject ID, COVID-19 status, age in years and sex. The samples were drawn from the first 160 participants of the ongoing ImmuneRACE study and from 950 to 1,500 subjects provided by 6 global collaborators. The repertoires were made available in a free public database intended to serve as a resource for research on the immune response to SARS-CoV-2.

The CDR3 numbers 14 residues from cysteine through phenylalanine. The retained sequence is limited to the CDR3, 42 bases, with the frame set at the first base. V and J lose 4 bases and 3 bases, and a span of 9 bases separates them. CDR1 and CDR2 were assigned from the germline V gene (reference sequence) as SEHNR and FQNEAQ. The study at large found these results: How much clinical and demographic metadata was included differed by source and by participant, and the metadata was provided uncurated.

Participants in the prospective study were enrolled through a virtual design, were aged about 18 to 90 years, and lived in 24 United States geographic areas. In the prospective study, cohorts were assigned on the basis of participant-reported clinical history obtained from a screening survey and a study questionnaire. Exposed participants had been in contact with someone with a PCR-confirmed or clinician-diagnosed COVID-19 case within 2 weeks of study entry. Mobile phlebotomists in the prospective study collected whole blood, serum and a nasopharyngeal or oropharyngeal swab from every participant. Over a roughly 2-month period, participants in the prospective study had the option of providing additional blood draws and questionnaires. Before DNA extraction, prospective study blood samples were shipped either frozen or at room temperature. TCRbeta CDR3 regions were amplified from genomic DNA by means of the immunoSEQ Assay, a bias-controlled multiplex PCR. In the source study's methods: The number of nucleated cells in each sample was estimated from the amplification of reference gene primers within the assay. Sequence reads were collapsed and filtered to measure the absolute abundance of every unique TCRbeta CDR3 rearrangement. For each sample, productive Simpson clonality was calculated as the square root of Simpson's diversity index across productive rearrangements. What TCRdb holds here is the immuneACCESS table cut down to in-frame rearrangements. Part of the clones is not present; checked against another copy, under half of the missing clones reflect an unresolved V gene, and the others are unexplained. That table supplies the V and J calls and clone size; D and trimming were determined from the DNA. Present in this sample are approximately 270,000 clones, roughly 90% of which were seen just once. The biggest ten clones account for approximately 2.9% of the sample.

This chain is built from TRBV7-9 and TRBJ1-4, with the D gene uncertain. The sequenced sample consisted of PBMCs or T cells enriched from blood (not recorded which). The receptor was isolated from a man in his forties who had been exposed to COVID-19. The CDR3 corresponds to CASSSYYPNEKLFF. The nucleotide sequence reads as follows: TGTGCCAGCAGCTCCTACTATCCTAATGAAAAACTGTTTTTT.